These 26 T cell receptor beta chains originate from one sample sequenced in a study of shared clonotypes between healthy human individuals. The assay was immunoSEQ multiplex PCR, and TCRdb's table has in-frame clones only and misses some. Of a few million clones listed, approximately 95% are singletons. The specimen sequenced was naive CD4+ T cells from PBMCs. As to subset: CD45RA+ positively selected. All receptors derive from a man in his late teens or twenties in good health. Some clones in this sample may be carry-over from other donors' samples.

The chain employs TRBV11-2 and TRBJ2-3; D possibly corresponds to TRBD2 (6 bases). There are 14 residues in the CDR3. The ends were cut back, 5 bases at V and 5 bases at J, with 14 bases in the middle. Germline values: CDR1 SGHAT, CDR2 FQNNGV. The CDR3 sequence: CASSLRLVKDTQYF. CDR3 DNA sequence: TGTGCCAGCAGCCTCCGACTAGTCAAAGATACGCAGTATTTT.

The rearrangement joins TRBV7-9 to TRBJ2-1; weak D call: TRBD2 (5 bases). The V gene's germline CDR1 is SEHNR and CDR2 FQNEAQ (reference sequence). This CDR3 is built from 16 residues. With 5 bases removed from V and 8 bases from J, the gap between germline ends came to 22 bases. The CDR3 is CASSVGAVPGWDEQFF. The CDR3 DNA follows: TGTGCCAGCAGCGTGGGAGCGGTACCCGGTTGGGATGAGCAGTTCTTC.

Note on this clone: Different DNA sequences within this sample yield the same CDR3. The chain combines TRBV6-1 with TRBJ1-2, with TRBD1 identical over 7 bases. Germline CDR1 and CDR2: MNHNS and SASEGT. The CDR3 length is 13 residues. Trimming removed 6 bases from V and 4 bases from J; junction bases left unmatched: 5. The CDR3 sequence: CASRTGTAYGYTF. In DNA, the CDR3 is TGTGCCAGCAGGACCGGGACAGCCTATGGCTACACCTTC.

The J gene is TRBJ2-7, the V gene TRBV6-1, with 7 nucleotides matching TRBD1. Germline CDR1 MNHNS, CDR2 SASEGT. This CDR3 has 16 residues. Germline trimming cut 1 base from V and 0 bases from J; bases unmatched to any gene: 6. The CDR3 sequence: CASSEVWQGVSYEQYF. The CDR3 nucleotides read TGTGCCAGCAGTGAAGTATGGCAGGGGGTCTCCTACGAGCAGTACTTC.

This clone was picked up a small number of times. The chain couples TRBV28 to TRBJ1-5, with TRBD1 matching 9 bases. The CDR3 length is 16 residues. Germline CDR1 is MDHEN and CDR2 is SYDVKM. V lost 4 bases and J lost 2; bases outside the gene matches: 6. CDR3 bases: TGTGCCAGCAGTTACGGGACAGGGATTGGCAATCAGCCCCAGCATTTT. It is translated as CASSYGTGIGNQPQHF.

The rearrangement uses TRBV7-3 and TRBJ2-1, with D unresolved. Trimming pared 1 base from V and 8 bases from J, leaving 15 bases between. Germline V gene data show CDR1 as SGHTA and CDR2 as FQGTGA. The CDR3 is made up of 15 amino acids. CDR3 DNA sequence: TGTGCCAGCAGCTTAAATAGGGCCGGTTTGGATGAGCAGTTCTTC. Encoded protein: CASSLNRAGLDEQFF.

The chain employs TRBV11-2 and TRBJ2-4, with a weak D call TRBD2 (7 bases). The CDR3 runs 14 residues. Trimming shortened V by 5 bases and J by 6 bases, and 14 bases separated the two germline ends. Germline assignment: CDR1 SGHAT and CDR2 FQNNGV. The CDR3 bases are TGTGCCAGCAGCCTGCTCCGGGGGGCAAACATTCAGTACTTC. Its protein product is CASSLLRGANIQYF.

As to this clone: An end of the junction differs from the germline gene, which may be a read error. The chain employs TRBV25-1 and TRBJ2-3; a possible D gene is TRBD1 (5 bases). The CDR3 covers 15 residues. The V gene's germline CDR1 is MGHDK and CDR2 SYGVNS. CDR3 DNA sequence: TGTGCCAGCAGTGAACGGAACAGACTCACAGGTACGCAGTATTTT. This codes for CASSERNRLTGTQYF.

This clone was detected once. This rearrangement joins TRBV5-4 to TRBJ2-3; 8 nucleotides agree with TRBD2. This CDR3 comprises 16 residues. V shed 4 bases and J 1 base; nucleotides not matched to a gene: 8. Per germline, CDR1 SGHNT and CDR2 YYREEE (reference sequence). The CDR3 DNA is TGTGCCAGCAGCAACTCCAAGACTAGCGGCACAGATACGCAGTATTTT. Encoded protein: CASSNSKTSGTDTQYF.

This CDR3 reads CSLSGPLEQYF. For the CDR3, the DNA is TGCAGCCTTAGCGGCCCCCTGGAGCAGTACTTC. This sequence joins TRBV20-1 and TRBJ2-7; D might be TRBD2 (6 bases). Germline assignment: CDR1 DFQATT and CDR2 SNEGSKA (reference sequence). This CDR3 is 11 amino acids long.

The J gene is TRBJ2-1, the V gene TRBV7-2; TRBD2 is a possible D gene (5 bases). CDR1 SGHTA and CDR2 FQGNSA come from the germline V gene. V dropped 5 bases and J dropped 4 bases, with 9 bases sitting between them. This CDR3 spans 13 amino acids. In nucleotides, the CDR3 is TGTGCCAGCAGCCCGGGATTTTACAATGAGCAGTTCTTC. Residues: CASSPGFYNEQFF.

This chain uses TRBV10-3 with TRBJ1-5; 7 bases fit TRBD1. Looked up from germline, CDR1 is ENHRY and CDR2 is SYGVKD. The J segment lost 0 bases and the V segment lost 4 bases, leaving 15 bases of the junction unmatched. CDR3 length equals 19 residues. The CDR3 sequence is CAISAFYLTTGNSNQPQHF. The DNA of the CDR3 is TGTGCCATCAGTGCGTTCTACTTGACGACAGGGAATAGCAATCAGCCCCAGCATTTT.

This chain uses TRBV7-9 with TRBJ2-1; 7 nucleotides agree with TRBD2. There are 15 residues in the CDR3. The germline gives CDR1 SEHNR, CDR2 FQNEAQ (reference sequence). V lost 2 bases, J lost 7 bases, and 8 bases stayed unmatched. The CDR3 region is CASSLRAGAGNEQFF. The CDR3 DNA reads as TGTGCCAGCAGCTTACGGGCGGGAGCGGGGAATGAGCAGTTCTTC.

The table lists this clone with a count of one. The chain combines TRBV6-5 with TRBJ2-7, with 7 bases lining up with TRBD1. Losses at the gene ends were 6 bases for V and 7 bases for J; bases not matched to a gene: 9. This CDR3 is built from 13 residues. The V gene's germline CDR1 is MNHEY and CDR2 SVGAGI. CDR3 bases: TGTGCCAGCAGCCGACAGGGAAGAGGGGAGCAGTACTTC. Translation gives CASSRQGRGEQYF.

This sequence joins TRBV25-1 and TRBJ2-1; unclear D gene. Germline V CDR1 and CDR2: MGHDK, SYGVNS. CDR3 length: 14 residues. V lost 6 bases and J lost 5, with 14 bases in between. CDR3 nucleotides: TGTGCCAGCAGGGAGACCTTCGAAAACAATGAGCAGTTCTTC. This sequence encodes CASRETFENNEQFF.

The chain has TRBV11-3 and TRBJ2-1; D is perhaps TRBD1 or TRBD2 (6 bases each). Looked up from germline, CDR1 is SGHNT and CDR2 is YENEEA. V lost 4 bases and J lost 10, with 14 bases in between. The length of the CDR3 is 13 residues. The CDR3 spells CASSSGAEREQFF. The CDR3 nucleotides read TGTGCCAGCAGCTCGGGGGCAGAAAGAGAGCAGTTCTTC.

The gene calls are TRBV6-5 and TRBJ2-2; 7 nucleotides line up with TRBD2. Germline CDR1 reads MNHEY; CDR2 reads SVGAGI. CDR3 length: 15 residues. The trim removed 6 bases at V and 2 bases at J, leaving 6 bases unmatched. The chain's CDR3 is CASSLPSGNTGELFF. CDR3 coding DNA: TGTGCCAGCAGCCTCCCTAGCGGAAACACCGGGGAGCTGTTTTTT.

J is TRBJ1-3 and V is TRBV5-5; D is uncertain. V dropped 3 bases and J dropped 0 bases, with 10 bases sitting between them. CDR3 length equals 15 residues. The germline CDR1 and CDR2 sequences are SGHKS and YYEKEE (reference sequence). Written as DNA, the CDR3 is TGTGCCAGCAGCTCGAATGTTGGCTCTGGAAACACCATATATTTT. Encoded protein: CASSSNVGSGNTIYF.

J is TRBJ2-7 and V is TRBV9; D is perhaps TRBD2 (5 bases). The germline CDR1 and CDR2 sequences are SGDLS and YYNGEE. The CDR3 has 14 amino acids. V lost 2 bases to trimming and J lost 2 bases, with 11 bases between them. The CDR3 DNA reads TGTGCCAGCAGCGTTGGGCGGGCCGCCTACGAGCAGTACTTC. Its protein is CASSVGRAAYEQYF. Full variable domain (rest looked up from reference TRBV9 and TRBJ2-7): DSGVTQTPKHLITATGQRVTLRCSPRSGDLSVYWYQQSLDQGLQFLIQYYNGEERAKGNILERFSAQQFPDLHSELNLSSLELGDSALYFCASSVGRAAYEQYFGPGTRLTVT.

This clone was picked up one time. Without the conserved terminal phenylalanine or tryptophan, this CDR3 likely stems from a read error. The DNA is omitted, as the CDR3 cannot be located on it reliably, and the CDR3 follows TCRdb's listing. The rearrangement uses TRBV6-6 and TRBJ2-7; the table's D call, TRBD2, has no DNA check behind it. The germline CDR1 and CDR2 sequences are MNHNY and SVGAGI (reference sequence). The CDR3 contains 15 residues when both ends are counted. CDR3 residues: CASSYAPGTSGSAII.

The rearrangement uses TRBV7-9 and TRBJ2-3, with D possibly matching TRBD1 (5 bases). V was trimmed by 2 bases and J by 1 base, leaving 7 bases between them. The germline CDR1 and CDR2 sequences are SEHNR and FQNEAQ (reference sequence). CDR3 length equals 14 residues. CDR3 sequence reads: CASSLKGGTDTQYF. CDR3 DNA sequence: TGTGCCAGCAGCTTAAAAGGGGGCACAGATACGCAGTATTTT.

On this clone: Distinct nucleotide sequences in the sample also encode this CDR3. The chain joins TRBV2 to TRBJ2-7; TRBD1 matches at 9 bases. V lost 7 bases and J lost 2; bases outside the gene matches: 3. This CDR3 is built from 13 residues. Per germline, CDR1 SNHLY and CDR2 FYNNEI. The DNA for the CDR3 is TGTGCCAGCACCGGGACAGGGACCTACGAGCAGTACTTC. Translated, it gives CASTGTGTYEQYF.

The chain combines TRBV5-1 with TRBJ2-7; 7 nucleotides match TRBD2. The CDR3 contains 16 residues. After removal of 7 bases from V and 2 bases from J, the junction contained 15 bases not matched to a gene. The germline CDR1 and CDR2 sequences are SGHRS and YFSETQ. The CDR3 nucleotides are TGCGCCAGCCACTTCATGGCGGGAGCCACCGCCTACGAGCAGTACTTC. Translated, it gives CASHFMAGATAYEQYF.

This rearrangement joins TRBV6-4 to TRBJ2-1, with D possibly TRBD2 on 7 matching bases. The CDR3 has 16 amino acids. V was cut by 8 bases and J by 0 bases, with 17 bases left in between. Looked up from germline, CDR1 is MRHNA and CDR2 is SNTAGT. DNA for the CDR3: TGTGCCAGCTCGGCGGGGGCTAGCCTCTCCTACAATGAGCAGTTCTTC. This gives the protein CASSAGASLSYNEQFF.

The chain joins TRBV6-9 to TRBJ2-3; 7 bases are a match to TRBD1. V lost 0 bases, J lost 0 bases, and 3 bases stayed unmatched. The germline V gene encodes CDR1 MNHGY and CDR2 SVAAGI. The CDR3 spans 16 residues. The CDR3 DNA is TGTGCCAGCAGTTATTCGGGACAGCTAAGCACAGATACGCAGTATTTT. This encodes CASSYSGQLSTDTQYF.

The chain carries TRBV5-1 and TRBJ2-7; 13 bases are a match to TRBD2. Germline V gives CDR1 SGHRS, CDR2 YFSETQ. J lost 4 bases, V lost 0 bases, and 4 bases had no gene match. This CDR3 is built from 16 residues. CDR3 sequence reads: CASSLEGLAGIYEQYF. Written as DNA, the CDR3 is TGCGCCAGCAGCTTGGAGGGACTAGCGGGAATATACGAGCAGTACTTC.